This T cell receptor beta chain was found in a study of blood T cells in healthy people across ages. Findings and limits, study-wide: The fall in TCR beta diversity per million T cells was roughly linear with age. Estimates based on one million T cells were treated as lower bounds.

This clonotype was seen more than once but under ten times. Its antigen is not known. PCR was performed a second time for about 6 to 11 cycles using a sample-barcoded 5' primer and a J-beta primer mix. TCRdb redid the calling of the 5' RACE reads with MiXCR, one entry per CDR3 protein. The table has approximately 1.5 million distinct CDR3 sequences, roughly 43% seen once. CDR1 is SGHTA, CDR2 FQGNSA, per germline. The CDR3 contains 15 residues. V shed 6 bases, J shed 4 bases, and the junction held 6 bases outside the gene matches. Isolating PBMCs gave at least 7 million of these cells per sample. The chain has TRBV7-2 and TRBJ2-1; TRBD2 agrees at 10 bases. This receptor was taken from a woman in her late teens or twenties in good health. Sequencing was done on a sample of blood. CDR3 region: CASRDGLAVYNEQFF. In nucleotides, the CDR3 is TGTGCCAGCAGGGACGGACTAGCGGTATACAATGAGCAGTTCTTC.